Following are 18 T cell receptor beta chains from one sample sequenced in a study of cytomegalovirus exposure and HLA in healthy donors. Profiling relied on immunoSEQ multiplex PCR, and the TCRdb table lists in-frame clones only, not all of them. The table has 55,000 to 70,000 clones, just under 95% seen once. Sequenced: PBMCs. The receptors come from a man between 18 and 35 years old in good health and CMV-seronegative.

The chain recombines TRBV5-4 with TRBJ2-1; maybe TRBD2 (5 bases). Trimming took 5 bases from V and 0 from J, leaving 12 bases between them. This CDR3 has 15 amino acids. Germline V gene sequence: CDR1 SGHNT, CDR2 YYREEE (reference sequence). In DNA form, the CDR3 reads TGTGCCAGCAGTAATAGCGCAAACTCCTACAATGAGCAGTTCTTC. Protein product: CASSNSANSYNEQFF.

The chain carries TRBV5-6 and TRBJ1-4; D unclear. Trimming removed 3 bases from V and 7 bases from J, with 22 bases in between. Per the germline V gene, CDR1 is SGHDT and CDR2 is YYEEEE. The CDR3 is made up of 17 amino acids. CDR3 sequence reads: CASSSGVTALIGEKLFF. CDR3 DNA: TGTGCCAGCAGCTCCGGCGTCACAGCTTTAATTGGTGAAAAACTGTTTTTT.

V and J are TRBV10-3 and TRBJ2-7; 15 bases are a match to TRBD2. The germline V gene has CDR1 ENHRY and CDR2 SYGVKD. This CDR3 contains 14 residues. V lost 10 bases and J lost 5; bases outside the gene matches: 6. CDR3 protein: CATGLAGGRNEQYF. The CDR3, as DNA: TGTGCCACTGGACTAGCGGGAGGGCGGAACGAGCAGTACTTC.

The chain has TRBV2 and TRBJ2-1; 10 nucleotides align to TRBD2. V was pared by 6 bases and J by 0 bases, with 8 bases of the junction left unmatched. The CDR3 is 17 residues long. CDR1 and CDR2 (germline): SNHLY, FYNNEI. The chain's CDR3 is CASREREGHSSYNEQFF. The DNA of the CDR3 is TGTGCCAGCAGGGAGCGGGAGGGCCATAGCTCCTACAATGAGCAGTTCTTC.

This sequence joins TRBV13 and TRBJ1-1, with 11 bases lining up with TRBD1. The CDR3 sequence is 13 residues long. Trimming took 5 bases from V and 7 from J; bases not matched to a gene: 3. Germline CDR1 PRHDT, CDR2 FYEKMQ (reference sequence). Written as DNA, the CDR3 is TGTGCCAGCAGCGAGGGACAGGGGGTTGAAGCTTTCTTT. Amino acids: CASSEGQGVEAFF.

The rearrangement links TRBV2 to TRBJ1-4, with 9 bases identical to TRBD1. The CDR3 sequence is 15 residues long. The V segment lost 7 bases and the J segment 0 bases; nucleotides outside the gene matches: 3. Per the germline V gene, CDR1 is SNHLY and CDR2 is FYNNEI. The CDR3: CASKGQGTTNEKLFF. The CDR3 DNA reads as TGTGCCAGCAAAGGACAGGGGACAACTAATGAAAAACTGTTTTTT.

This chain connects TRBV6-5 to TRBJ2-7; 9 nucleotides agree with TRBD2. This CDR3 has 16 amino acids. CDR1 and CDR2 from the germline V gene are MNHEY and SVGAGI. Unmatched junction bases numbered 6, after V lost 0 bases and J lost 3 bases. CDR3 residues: CASSYSNLAGLYEQYF. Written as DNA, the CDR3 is TGTGCCAGCAGTTACTCGAACCTAGCGGGACTCTACGAGCAGTACTTC.

The CDR3 coding sequence is TGTGCCAGCAGTACATACGCAGGGTGCCGCCACTATGGCTACACCTTC. It is translated as CASSTYAGCRHYGYTF. The chain has TRBV5-4 and TRBJ1-2, with TRBD1 as a possible D gene (5 bases). Germline values: CDR1 SGHNT, CDR2 YYREEE (reference sequence). The CDR3 consists of 16 residues. The V end lost 5 bases, the J end lost 3 bases, and 20 bases lay between the germline ends.

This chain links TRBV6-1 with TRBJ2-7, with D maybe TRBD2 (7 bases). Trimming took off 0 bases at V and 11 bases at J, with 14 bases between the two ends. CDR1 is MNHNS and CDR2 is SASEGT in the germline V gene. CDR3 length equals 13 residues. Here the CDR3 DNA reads TGTGCCAGCAGTGAAGCGGGAGGGGGAGTTGAGTACTTC. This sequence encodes CASSEAGGGVEYF.

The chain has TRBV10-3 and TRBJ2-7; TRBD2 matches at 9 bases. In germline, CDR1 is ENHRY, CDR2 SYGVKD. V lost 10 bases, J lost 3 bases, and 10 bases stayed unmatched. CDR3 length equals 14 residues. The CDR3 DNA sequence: TGTGCCACCAGGACTAGCGCGGGAGTCTACGAGCAGTACTTC. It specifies CATRTSAGVYEQYF.

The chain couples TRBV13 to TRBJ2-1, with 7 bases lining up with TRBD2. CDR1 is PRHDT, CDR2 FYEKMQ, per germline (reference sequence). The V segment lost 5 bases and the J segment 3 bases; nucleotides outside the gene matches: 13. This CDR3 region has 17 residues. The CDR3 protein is CASSAILPGGDYNEQFF. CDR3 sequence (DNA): TGTGCCAGCAGCGCTATCCTCCCGGGAGGAGACTACAATGAGCAGTTCTTC.

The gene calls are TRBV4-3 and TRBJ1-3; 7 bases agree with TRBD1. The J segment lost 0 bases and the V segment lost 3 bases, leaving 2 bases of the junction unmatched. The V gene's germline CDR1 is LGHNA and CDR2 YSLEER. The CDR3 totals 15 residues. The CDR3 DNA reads TGCGCCAGCAGCCACGACAGGGCCTCTGGAAACACCATATATTTT. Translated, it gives CASSHDRASGNTIYF.

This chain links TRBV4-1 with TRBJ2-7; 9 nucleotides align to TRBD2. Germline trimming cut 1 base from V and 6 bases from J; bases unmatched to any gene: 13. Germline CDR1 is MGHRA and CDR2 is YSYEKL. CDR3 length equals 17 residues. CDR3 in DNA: TGCGCCAGCAGCCAAGTGGATTTGGGACTAGCCTTCTCCGAGCAGTACTTC. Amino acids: CASSQVDLGLAFSEQYF.

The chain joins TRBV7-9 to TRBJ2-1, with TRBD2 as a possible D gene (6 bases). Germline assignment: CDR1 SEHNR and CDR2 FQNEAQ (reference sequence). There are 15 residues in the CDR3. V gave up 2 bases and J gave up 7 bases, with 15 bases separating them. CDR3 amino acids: CASSLQGTSWNEQFF. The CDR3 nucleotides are TGTGCCAGCAGCTTACAGGGAACTAGCTGGAATGAGCAGTTCTTC.

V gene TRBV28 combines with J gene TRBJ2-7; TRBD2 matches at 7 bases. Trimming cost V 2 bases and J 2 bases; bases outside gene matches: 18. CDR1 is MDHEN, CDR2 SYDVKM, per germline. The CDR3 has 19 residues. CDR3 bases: TGTGCCAGCAGTTTAGGGACTCTTCAATCGGCTAGCGGTACCTACGAGCAGTACTTC. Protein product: CASSLGTLQSASGTYEQYF.

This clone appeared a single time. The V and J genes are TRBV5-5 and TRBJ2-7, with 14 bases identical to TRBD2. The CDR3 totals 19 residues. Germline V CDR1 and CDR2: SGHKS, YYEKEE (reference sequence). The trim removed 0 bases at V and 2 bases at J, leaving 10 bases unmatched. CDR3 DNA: TGTGCCAGCAGCTTGGAAGGGGGGACTAGCGGGAGTCCCCCCTACGAGCAGTACTTC. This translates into CASSLEGGTSGSPPYEQYF.

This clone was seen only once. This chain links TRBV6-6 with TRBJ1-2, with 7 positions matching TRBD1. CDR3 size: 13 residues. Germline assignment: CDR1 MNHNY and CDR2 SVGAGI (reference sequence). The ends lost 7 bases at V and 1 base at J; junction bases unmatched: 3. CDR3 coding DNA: TGTGCCAGCACCGGGACAGTTAACTATGGCTACACCTTC. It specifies CASTGTVNYGYTF.

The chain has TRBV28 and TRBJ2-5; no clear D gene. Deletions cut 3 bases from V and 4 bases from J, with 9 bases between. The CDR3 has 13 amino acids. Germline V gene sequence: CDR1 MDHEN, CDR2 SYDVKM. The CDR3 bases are TGTGCCAGCAGTTTTATTACAGCAGAGACCCAGTACTTC. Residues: CASSFITAETQYF.